The rows below give T cell receptor beta chains drawn from one sample of a study of blood T cell repertoires in COVID-19. Produced via immunoSEQ multiplex PCR; TCRdb's table is partial and in-frame only. The table lists some 450,000 clones, approximately 88% of them singletons. The sequenced sample was peripheral blood. Receptors were obtained from a woman between 45 and 65 years old with COVID-19, enrolled during active disease. CDR3s include the opening cysteine and the closing phenylalanine or tryptophan. Each record gives: J gene, clone size, D gene, V gene, CDR3 DNA, CDR3 protein. D genes are given only for firm matches. Some rows have no size entry. The others give once, few or many, or a class for an expanded clone.

J: TRBJ1-6
size: few
D: TRBD1
V: TRBV6-5
DNA: TGTGCCAGCAGTTTCACAGAGGGGGCGGTTAGATCACCCCTCCACTTT
CDR3: CASSFTEGAVRSPLHF

J: TRBJ1-1
size: once
D: .
V: TRBV6-5
DNA: TGTGCCAGCACAAACCGACAGTACACTGAAGCTTTCTTT
CDR3: CASTNRQYTEAFF

J: TRBJ1-2
size: few
D: .
V: TRBV12-5
DNA: TGTGCTAGTGGTTTGCTACAGGGAGGGGAATGGGAAGGCTACACCTTC
CDR3: CASGLLQGGEWEGYTF

J: TRBJ2-3
size: .
D: TRBD1
V: TRBV5-1
DNA: TGCGCCAGCAGCTCCTCCGGGACAGGCACAGATACGCAGTATTTT
CDR3: CASSSSGTGTDTQYF

J: TRBJ1-2
size: .
D: .
V: TRBV5-4
DNA: TGTGCCAGCAGCTTGGCTCGAGGTGGCTACACCTTC
CDR3: CASSLARGGYTF

J: TRBJ2-6
size: .
D: .
V: TRBV6-5
DNA: TGTGCCACAGGGAGGGGGGGAGCTGGGGCCAACGTCCTGACTTTC
CDR3: CATGRGGAGANVLTF

J: TRBJ2-1
size: once
D: TRBD1
V: TRBV5-5
DNA: TGTGCCAGCAGCTCGGGACAGGGGACCATCAATGAGCAGTTCTTC
CDR3: CASSSGQGTINEQFF

J: TRBJ1-5
size: .
D: .
V: TRBV6-1
DNA: TGTGCCAGCAGTGAAGGTGGCATCAATCAGCCCCAGCATTTT
CDR3: CASSEGGINQPQHF

J: TRBJ1-1
size: .
D: TRBD1
V: TRBV19
DNA: TGTGCCAGTACCCCCGACAGGGCTAACACTGAAGCTTTCTTT
CDR3: CASTPDRANTEAFF

J: TRBJ2-1
size: .
D: TRBD1
V: TRBV24-1
DNA: TGTGCCACCAGTGATCCCAGCCGGGACAGGGGAGGGATTGAGCAGTTCTTC
CDR3: CATSDPSRDRGGIEQFF

J: TRBJ1-2
size: few
D: TRBD1
V: TRBV27
DNA: TGTGCCAGCAGCCCGGCGTCGGCGGGACAGGGGGCGAACTATGGCTACACCTTC
CDR3: CASSPASAGQGANYGYTF

J: TRBJ1-2
size: few
D: .
V: TRBV11-2
DNA: TGTGCCAGCAGCTTACTAGGTGTTCTCGGCTATGGCTACACCTTC
CDR3: CASSLLGVLGYGYTF

J: TRBJ1-2
size: .
D: TRBD1
V: TRBV6-5
DNA: TGTGCCAGCAGTCAACTAGACAGGGCGGGCTATGGCTACACCTTC
CDR3: CASSQLDRAGYGYTF

J: TRBJ2-1
size: .
D: .
V: TRBV21-1
DNA: TGTGCCAGCAGCCCAGACGGAGTTTCTAATGAGCAGTTCTTC
CDR3: CASSPDGVSNEQFF

J: TRBJ2-5
size: .
D: TRBD2
V: TRBV7-9
DNA: TGTGCCAGCAGCTTAGGGGTAACCGGGACTAGCCAAGAAGAGACCCAGTACTTC
CDR3: CASSLGVTGTSQEETQYF

J: TRBJ1-5
size: .
D: .
V: TRBV7-2
DNA: TGTGCCAGCAGCTTAAGCCTCTCGGGCAATCAGCCCCAGCATTTT
CDR3: CASSLSLSGNQPQHF

J: TRBJ2-5
size: .
D: TRBD1
V: TRBV30
DNA: TGTGCCTGGAGTCGGGACAGAAGACAAGAGACCCAGTACTTC
CDR3: CAWSRDRRQETQYF

J: TRBJ1-1
size: once
D: .
V: TRBV11-2
DNA: TGTGCCAGCAGCAAGGCAGGTAAAGCTTTCTTT
CDR3: CASSKAGKAFF

J: TRBJ2-2
size: .
D: .
V: TRBV30
DNA: TGTGCCTGGACACCGGAGCTTCAAAACAACGGGGAGCTGTTTTTT
CDR3: CAWTPELQNNGELFF

J: TRBJ1-5
size: .
D: .
V: TRBV19
DNA: TGTGCCAGTAGTGGATTTACGGGTCAGCCCCAGCATTTT
CDR3: CASSGFTGQPQHF

J: TRBJ2-5
size: .
D: TRBD2
V: TRBV12-3/TRBV12-4
DNA: TGTGCCAGCACCCGGGGGGGGGCGAAGACCCAGTACTTC
CDR3: CASTRGGAKTQYF

J: TRBJ2-3
size: .
D: TRBD2
V: TRBV11-2
DNA: TGTGCCAGCAGCTTAGCCTGGACTAGCGGCACAGATACGCAGTATTTT
CDR3: CASSLAWTSGTDTQYF

J: TRBJ1-2
size: .
D: TRBD1
V: TRBV3-1/TRBV3-2
DNA: TGTGCCAGCAGTTTGGGACAGGGGAATAGCGGCGGCTACACCTTC
CDR3: CASSLGQGNSGGYTF

J: TRBJ2-3
size: .
D: .
V: TRBV24-1
DNA: TGTGCCACCAGTGATTCGAACAGGGTTAGCACAGATACGCAGTATTTT
CDR3: CATSDSNRVSTDTQYF